One sample yielded the 21 T cell receptor beta chains listed below, sequenced in a study of T cells in Graves' hyperthyroidism and ophthalmopathy. Amplified TCR beta CDR3 regions came from RNA transcripts. With the HTBI primer set, the TCR CDR3 went through a first round of RT-PCR. TCRdb ran MiXCR on the multiplex PCR reads and lists one entry per CDR3 protein. Of 300,000 to 400,000 distinct CDR3 sequences listed, approximately 14% are singletons. The sequencing input was blood. Receptors were obtained from a woman aged 25 to 45 with Graves' hyperthyroidism.

This clonotype was seen ten or more times. This CDR3 reads CASSRRLAEGRENEQFF. The CDR3 nucleotides read TGTGCCAGCAGTCGGCGACTAGCGGAGGGAAGGGAAAATGAGCAGTTCTTC. V and J are TRBV27 and TRBJ2-1, with 9 bases fitting TRBD2. The germline CDR1 and CDR2 sequences are MNHEY and SMNVEV (reference sequence). V trimming: 5 bases; J trimming: 7 bases; junction bases outside the gene matches: 15. There are 17 residues in the CDR3.

This clonotype was picked up many times. As DNA, the CDR3 is TGCAGCGTTGACCAAAACTCTGGAAACACCATATATTTT. Amino acids: CSVDQNSGNTIYF. The chain joins TRBV29-1 to TRBJ1-3; no firm D call. Trimming left V 3 bases short and J 0 bases short, with 6 bases between. Germline CDR1 SQVTM, CDR2 ANQGSEA. The CDR3 extends over 13 amino acids. The full variable domain, its missing parts supplied by reference TRBV29-1 and TRBJ1-3, is SAVISQKPSRDICQRGTSLTIQCQVDSQVTMMFWYRQQPGQSLTLIATANQGSEATYESGFVIDKFPISRPNLTFSTLTVSNMSPEDSSIYLCSVDQNSGNTIYFGEGSWLTVV.

This chain links TRBV20-1 with TRBJ2-7; D possibly corresponds to TRBD2 (6 bases). Germline values: CDR1 DFQATT, CDR2 SNEGSKA (reference sequence). This CDR3 comprises 14 residues. Trimming removed 0 bases from V and 5 bases from J, with 14 bases in between. CDR3 nucleotide sequence: TGCAGTGCTAGAGATGGAACGGGAGAAGACGAGCAGTACTTC. Amino acid sequence: CSARDGTGEDEQYF.

This clonotype was picked up many times. The V and J genes are TRBV12-3 or TRBV12-4 and TRBJ2-5, with TRBD2 matching 7 bases. The ends lost 4 bases at V and 5 bases at J; junction bases unmatched: 7. This CDR3 region has 14 residues. Here the CDR3 reads CASSSTSSGETQYF. DNA for the CDR3: TGTGCCAGCAGTTCGACTAGCTCGGGCGAGACCCAGTACTTC.

Many counts were recorded for this clonotype. The chain carries TRBV5-1 and TRBJ2-7; 7 bases fit TRBD1. Per germline, CDR1 SGHRS and CDR2 YFSETQ. The ends lost 2 bases at V and 7 bases at J; junction bases unmatched: 6. The CDR3 runs 13 residues. The CDR3 region has the DNA TGCGCCAGCAGCTTAAATAGGGGGCGGGAGCAGTACTTC. It yields the protein CASSLNRGREQYF.

This clonotype was seen repeatedly, ten times or more. The chain employs TRBV7-9 and TRBJ2-3; 8 bases line up with TRBD2. The CDR3 contains 19 residues. V trimming: 6 bases; J trimming: 3 bases; junction bases outside the gene matches: 20. CDR1 is SEHNR, CDR2 FQNEAQ, per germline (reference sequence). CDR3 protein: CASSFPRPGLGRITDTQYF. CDR3 coding DNA: TGTGCCAGCAGTTTCCCCCGGCCGGGACTAGGCCGAATAACAGATACGCAGTATTTT.

The chain employs TRBV20-1 and TRBJ2-5; D gene unclear. This CDR3 has 11 amino acids. CDR1 and CDR2 (germline): DFQATT, SNEGSKA (reference sequence). Trimming cost V 1 base and J 5 bases, with 5 bases left between them. The CDR3 reads CSARARETQYF. The CDR3 DNA reads as TGCAGTGCTAGAGCACGGGAGACCCAGTACTTC.

This rearrangement joins TRBV19 to TRBJ2-3; no clear D. This CDR3 is 13 amino acids long. Germline V gene data show CDR1 as LNHDA and CDR2 as SQIVND (reference sequence). Trimming took 3 bases from V and 5 from J, leaving 9 bases between them. The CDR3 DNA reads TGTGCCAGTAGTATGGCGGTAGTAGATACGCAGTATTTT. Its translation: CASSMAVVDTQYF.

The chain is built from TRBV28 and TRBJ2-3; perhaps TRBD2 as D (5 bases). The CDR3 covers 14 residues. The ends were cut back, 3 bases at V and 3 bases at J, with 10 bases in the middle. CDR1 and CDR2 (germline): MDHEN, SYDVKM. The CDR3 nucleotides are TGTGCCAGCAGTTTTCAGAGGGAGACAGATACGCAGTATTTT. It specifies CASSFQRETDTQYF.

This clonotype occurred many times. V and J are TRBV12-3 or TRBV12-4 and TRBJ2-2, with D perhaps TRBD2 (6 bases). This CDR3 is 18 amino acids long. V shed 0 bases and J shed 2 bases, with 16 bases lying between them. The CDR3 region is CASSLALKTSFNTGELFF. CDR3 in DNA: TGTGCCAGCAGTTTAGCGCTTAAAACTAGCTTTAACACCGGGGAGCTGTTTTTT.

The chain combines TRBV20-1 with TRBJ2-7, with D possibly called TRBD1 or TRBD2 (5 bases each). CDR3 length equals 14 residues. V was shortened by 5 bases and J by 0 bases, with 14 bases between the two germline ends. Germline CDR1 reads DFQATT; CDR2 reads SNEGSKA (reference sequence). The CDR3 DNA follows: TGCAGTGCTCGGGACGGCCGGAGCTCCTACGAGCAGTACTTC. Translating it yields CSARDGRSSYEQYF.

This clonotype has at least ten counts. The chain couples TRBV28 to TRBJ1-4; D is unclear. The germline CDR1 and CDR2 sequences are MDHEN and SYDVKM. Deletions cut 4 bases from V and 3 bases from J, with 12 bases between. This CDR3 is built from 15 residues. The CDR3 region is CASSSYEGANEKLFF. The CDR3 DNA follows: TGTGCCAGCAGTTCCTATGAGGGCGCTAATGAAAAACTGTTTTTT.

This clonotype has a handful of counts. The chain has TRBV20-1 and TRBJ2-3; D unresolved. Trimming pared 4 bases from V and 2 bases from J, leaving 7 bases between. The CDR3 extends over 12 amino acids. CDR1 and CDR2 (germline): DFQATT, SNEGSKA (reference sequence). DNA of the CDR3: TGCAGTGCTATCGGAGCCACAGATACGCAGTATTTT. Translating it yields CSAIGATDTQYF.

This clonotype came up many times. The genes are TRBV7-9 and TRBJ1-1, with D unresolved. The CDR3 length is 14 residues. V lost 4 bases, J lost 0 bases, and 9 bases lay in between. CDR1 and CDR2 from the germline V gene are SEHNR and FQNEAQ (reference sequence). CDR3 amino acids: CASSSKALNTEAFF. As DNA, the CDR3 is TGTGCCAGCAGCTCCAAGGCCCTGAACACTGAAGCTTTCTTT.

The table lists this clonotype with a few counts. The chain uses TRBV6-2 or TRBV6-3 and TRBJ1-1, with TRBD1 as a possible D gene (6 bases). V was trimmed by 4 bases and J by 4 bases, leaving 13 bases between them. The CDR3 totals 14 residues. Per the germline V gene, CDR1 is MNHEY and CDR2 is SVGEGT. CDR3 amino acids: CASSSQQGFTEAFF. CDR3 bases: TGTGCCAGCAGTTCCCAACAGGGTTTCACTGAAGCTTTCTTT.

Many counts were recorded for this clonotype. The chain's CDR3 is CASSEIALRDNEQFF. The CDR3 nucleotides are TGTGCCAGCAGTGAGATAGCCCTAAGGGACAATGAGCAGTTCTTC. The J gene is TRBJ2-1, the V gene TRBV12-3 or TRBV12-4; no clear D gene. The CDR3 extends over 15 amino acids. Trimming left V 5 bases short and J 5 bases short, with 16 bases between.

This clonotype occurred many times. The chain couples TRBV11-2 to TRBJ2-7, with D tentatively TRBD2 (5 bases). The CDR3 length is 13 residues. V lost 3 bases and J lost 5, with 11 bases in between. CDR1 and CDR2 from the germline V gene are SGHAT and FQNNGV. The DNA of the CDR3 is TGTGCCAGCAGCTTGGGAGCAGGCGACGAGCAGTACTTC. Encoded protein: CASSLGAGDEQYF.

This clonotype showed up many times. J is TRBJ2-3 and V is TRBV29-1; 13 nucleotides align to TRBD2. The CDR3 extends over 15 amino acids. With V trimmed by 6 bases and J by 6 bases, 9 bases remained unmatched. The germline V gene has CDR1 SQVTM and CDR2 ANQGSEA. The CDR3 protein is CSVPATSGGFDTQYF. In DNA, the CDR3 is TGCAGCGTCCCAGCGACTAGCGGGGGGTTCGATACGCAGTATTTT.

Ten or more counts support this clonotype. The chain is built from TRBV7-3 and TRBJ2-3, with D unclear. The CDR3 has 13 residues. V was pared by 1 base and J by 4 bases, with 6 bases between. Germline loops: CDR1 SGHTA, CDR2 FQGTGA. DNA of the CDR3: TGTGCCAGCAGCTTAAATCGCCCAGATACGCAGTATTTT. Protein sequence: CASSLNRPDTQYF.

Only a few counts were recorded for this clonotype. The rearrangement links TRBV20-1 to TRBJ1-1; TRBD1 matches 8 bases. V lost 4 bases, J lost 5 bases, and 3 bases stayed unmatched. The CDR3 runs to 12 residues. Germline V gene data show CDR1 as DFQATT and CDR2 as SNEGSKA (reference sequence). CDR3 sequence: CSATDRETEAFF. As DNA, the CDR3 is TGCAGTGCTACGGACAGGGAGACTGAAGCTTTCTTT.

This clonotype was seen a handful of times. This sequence joins TRBV20-1 and TRBJ2-1; TRBD1 is a possible D gene (6 bases). Trimming cost V 6 bases and J 0 bases, with 15 bases left between them. The germline gives CDR1 DFQATT, CDR2 SNEGSKA (reference sequence). The CDR3 is 15 amino acids. The CDR3 reads CSANSGVRSYNEQFF. The DNA of the CDR3 is TGCAGTGCGAACTCAGGGGTTCGCTCCTACAATGAGCAGTTCTTC.